This T cell receptor beta chain was captured by sequencing in a study of blood T cell repertoires in COVID-19. Study at large: The samples span acute and convalescent COVID-19 from the United States, Italy and Spain. In each case, the material was cDNA or gDNA derived from T cells, B-cell-depleted T cells, or PBMCs.

With V trimmed by 2 bases and J by 5 bases, 7 bases remained unmatched. This CDR3 region has 15 residues. Germline assignment: CDR1 KGHSH and CDR2 LQKENI. The sample holds a few counts of this clone. In the original processing: Using reference gene primer amplification, nucleated cell counts were estimated. TCRdb keeps only in-frame clones here, not all; method: immunoSEQ multiplex PCR. The V and J calls and clone size come from that table; D and trimming were worked out from the DNA. The sample holds over 95,000 clones; roughly 84% are singletons and the top ten take roughly 17%. This receptor was taken from an older woman with acute or convalescent COVID-19. The chain joins TRBV18 to TRBJ2-7; 9 bases are shared with TRBD1. Sequences were obtained from peripheral blood. The CDR3 nucleotides are TGTGCCAGCTCACCAACCGGGACAGGGTTCCACGAGCAGTACTTC. It specifies CASSPTGTGFHEQYF.